A selection of T cell receptor beta chains follows, all from one sample in a study of human T cells and chemical hapten exposure. Each CDR3 protein gets one entry after TCRdb re-called the RACE reads with MiXCR. The sample lists 300,000 to 450,000 distinct CDR3 sequences; approximately 5% were seen once. The source material was whole blood, sampled in connection with sensitization to the hapten diphenylcyclopropenone (DPC). Every receptor here comes from a woman aged 45 to 65 with alopecia areata. Some clones in this sample may be carry-over from other donors' samples. The CDR3 runs from the conserved cysteine through the conserved F or W. The D gene is left open where the match is weak. Clone size is not always given. Where it is, it says once, few, many or a class for expanded clones.

d_gene,j_gene,abundance,v_gene,CDR3aa,CDR3nt
-,TRBJ1-2,many,TRBV10-2,CASSESYGPRSGYTF,TGCGCCAGCAGTGAGTCGTACGGACCCAGGAGCGGCTACACCTTC
-,TRBJ1-1,many,TRBV7-2,CASRFLDEKAFF,TGTGCCAGCAGGTTCCTGGATGAAAAAGCTTTCTTT
TRBD1,TRBJ2-2,-,TRBV12-3/TRBV12-4,CATQTGGASGELFF,TGTGCCACACAGACAGGGGGCGCTTCCGGGGAGCTGTTTTTT
-,TRBJ1-2,few,TRBV18,CASSRPGYGYTF,TGTGCCAGCTCACGGCCAGGCTATGGCTACACCTTC
-,TRBJ1-4,few,TRBV30,CAWRGAATNEKLFF,TGTGCCTGGAGAGGTGCTGCAACTAATGAAAAACTGTTTTTT
-,TRBJ2-5,few,TRBV3-1,CASSPSRGPGETQYF,TGTGCCAGCAGCCCGAGTAGGGGCCCGGGTGAGACCCAGTACTTC
TRBD1,TRBJ2-6,-,TRBV9,CASSVGDSPSGANVLTF,TGTGCCAGCAGCGTAGGGGACAGTCCCTCTGGGGCCAACGTCCTGACTTTC
-,TRBJ2-5,many,TRBV21-1,CATPRGGQETQYF,TGTGCCACCCCGAGGGGGGGACAAGAGACCCAGTACTTC
TRBD1,TRBJ1-5,-,TRBV12-3/TRBV12-4,CASSLLGQGNQPQHF,TGTGCCAGCAGTTTGTTGGGACAGGGAAATCAGCCCCAGCATTTT
TRBD1,TRBJ1-2,many,TRBV4-1,CASSQGQGSYGYTF,TGCGCCAGCAGCCAAGGACAGGGGAGCTATGGCTACACCTTC
TRBD2,TRBJ2-3,-,TRBV5-1,CASSLATSGAGDTQYF,TGCGCCAGCAGCTTGGCGACTAGCGGGGCCGGAGATACGCAGTATTTT
TRBD2,TRBJ2-6,many,TRBV6-1,CASRTSGSRPVSGANVLTF,TGTGCCAGCAGGACTAGCGGGAGTAGGCCCGTCTCTGGGGCCAACGTCCTGACTTTC
-,TRBJ2-3,few,TRBV3-1,CASSQDRLPDTQYF,TGTGCCAGCAGCCAAGATAGACTCCCAGATACGCAGTATTTT
-,TRBJ1-6,few,TRBV6-1,CASMRTPPGLHSSYNSPLHF,TGTGCCAGCATGAGAACCCCCCCAGGATTACATAGCTCCTATAATTCACCCCTCCACTTT
-,TRBJ1-5,many,TRBV9,CASSRYDNQPQHF,TGTGCCAGCAGTCGTTATGACAATCAGCCCCAGCATTTT
-,TRBJ1-4,few,TRBV5-1,CASSWGDEKLFF,TGCGCCAGCAGCTGGGGGGATGAAAAACTGTTTTTT
-,TRBJ1-1,many,TRBV29-1,CSVGERGATEAFF,TGCAGCGTTGGGGAGCGGGGAGCCACTGAAGCTTTCTTT